One and the same sample provided the 22 T cell receptor beta chains below, sequenced in a study of breast tumors, draining lymph nodes, adjacent tissues. Axillary draining lymph nodes of breast cancer patients supplied the node samples. TCRdb re-called the multiplex PCR reads through MiXCR, storing one row per CDR3 protein. This sample yields 85,000 to 130,000 distinct CDR3 sequences, of which 30% are seen a single time; around 6% belongs to the top ten. The specimen was axillary lymph node tissue. All receptors derive from a female donor with breast cancer. Some clones in this sample may be carry-over from other donors' samples.

Comments on this clonotype: A read error may explain this, as a much larger clone is one base away. The gene calls are TRBV6-6 and TRBJ2-1; D is possibly TRBD2 (5 bases). The V end was cut by 6 bases, the J end by 4 bases, with 10 bases between. The length of the CDR3 is 13 residues. The germline CDR1 and CDR2 sequences are MNHNY and SVGAGI (reference sequence). The CDR3 loop reads CASRQRRYNEQFF. The CDR3 region has the DNA TGTGCCAGCAGACAGAGGAGGTACAATGAGCAGTTCTTC.

In its sample, this clonotype was seen a few times. This chain joins TRBV4-2 and TRBJ2-7, with a possible D match to TRBD1 (6 bases). V gave up 0 bases and J gave up 7 bases, with 13 bases separating them. Germline V gene sequence: CDR1 LGHNA, CDR2 YNFKEQ. The CDR3 sequence is 14 residues long. CDR3 sequence (DNA): TGTGCCAGCAGCCAAGACCGGCAGGGGAGAGAGCAGTACTTC. It translates to CASSQDRQGREQYF.

This clonotype was detected once. Given a much more abundant clone one base away, this may be a read error. The chain employs TRBV5-1 and TRBJ2-4; D is unclear. Germline assignment: CDR1 SGHRS and CDR2 YFSETQ. The CDR3 sequence is 15 residues long. The V end was cut by 4 bases, the J end by 0 bases, with 11 bases between. Here the CDR3 DNA reads TGCGCCAGCAGCCCTTCTTGGCCAGCCAAAAACATTCAGTACTTC. It yields the protein CASSPSWPAKNIQYF.

This clonotype was counted many times. The chain links TRBV7-3 to TRBJ1-6, with 8 bases fitting TRBD1. CDR3 length: 16 amino acids. The trim removed 1 base at V and 7 bases at J, leaving 6 bases unmatched. Germline V gene sequence: CDR1 SGHTA, CDR2 FQGTGA. CDR3 sequence reads: CASSLNPTGGNSPLHF. The DNA of the CDR3 is TGTGCCAGCAGCTTAAATCCCACAGGGGGGAATTCACCCCTCCACTTT.

The V gene is TRBV11-2, the J gene TRBJ2-1; 7 bases match TRBD2. V shed 7 bases and J 4 bases; nucleotides not matched to a gene: 7. This CDR3 comprises 14 residues. CDR1 is SGHAT and CDR2 is FQNNGV in the germline V gene. CDR3 coding DNA: TGTGCCAGCACCGAACTAGCGTCATACAATGAGCAGTTCTTC. Protein product: CASTELASYNEQFF. The full variable domain, completed using reference TRBV11-2 and TRBJ2-1, is EAGVAQSPRYKIIEKRQSVAFWCNPISGHATLYWYQQILGQGPKLLIQFQNNGVVDDSQLPKDRFSAERLKGVDSTLKIQPAKLEDSAVYLCASTELASYNEQFFGPGTRLTVL.

This clonotype showed up many times. This rearrangement joins TRBV7-6 to TRBJ1-3; tentative D call: TRBD1 (5 bases). V was trimmed by 1 base and J by 7 bases, leaving 14 bases between them. The CDR3 totals 15 residues. CDR1 and CDR2 (germline): SGHVS, FNYEAQ. The CDR3: CASSLEWGEWNTIYF. CDR3 in DNA: TGTGCCAGCAGCTTAGAGTGGGGGGAATGGAACACCATATATTTT.

This clonotype was seen at least ten times. This chain uses TRBV6-1 with TRBJ1-3; 8 bases line up with TRBD1. V lost 7 bases, J lost 2 bases, and 4 bases stayed unmatched. In germline, CDR1 is MNHNS, CDR2 SASEGT. The CDR3 is 14 amino acids. CDR3 nucleotides: TGTGCCAGCAACCGACAGGGGACTGGAAACACCATATATTTT. Translation gives CASNRQGTGNTIYF.

Details on this clonotype: A much bigger clone sits one base away, suggesting this may be a read error. The V call is TRBV28, the J call TRBJ1-2; D not resolved. This CDR3 is 12 amino acids long. Per germline, CDR1 MDHEN and CDR2 SYDVKM. The CDR3 sequence: CASSLPNLGCTF. The CDR3 bases are TGTGCCAGCAGTTTGCCCAACTTAGGCTGCACCTTC.

In its sample, this clonotype was seen many times. This may be a read error, as it is one base from a much larger clone. The J gene is TRBJ2-6, the V gene TRBV7-8; 7 bases fit TRBD1. The CDR3 length is 15 residues. Germline lookup yields CDR1 SGHVS and CDR2 FQNEAQ. Written as DNA, the CDR3 is TGTGCCAGCAGCCGAACAGGGGACGGGGCCAACGTCCTGCCTTTC. It specifies CASSRTGDGANVLPF.

This clonotype occurred many times. CDR3 sequence: CASRRNEQFF. The DNA for the CDR3 is TGTGCCAGCAGACGAAATGAGCAGTTCTTC. This chain links TRBV28 with TRBJ2-1, with D hard to call. The CDR3 contains 10 residues. Trimming took off 6 bases at V and 7 bases at J, with 4 bases between the two ends. Germline loops: CDR1 MDHEN, CDR2 SYDVKM.

This clonotype was observed at least ten times. Given a much more abundant clone one base away, this may be a read error. The chain has TRBV6-6 and TRBJ2-7; D remains ambiguous. The V and J ends lost 5 bases and 3 bases respectively, with 8 bases between them. The CDR3 extends over 12 amino acids. CDR1 MNHNY and CDR2 SVGAGI come from the germline V gene (reference sequence). CDR3 nucleotides: TGTGCCAGCAGTCTACACCGCTACGAGCAGTACTTC. Translating it yields CASSLHRYEQYF.

This clonotype was detected only a few times. One base away lies a much larger clone, so this may be a sequencing read error. The rearrangement uses TRBV20-1 and TRBJ1-5; D possibly corresponds to TRBD1 (5 bases). The CDR3 consists of 13 residues. CDR1 is DFQATT, CDR2 SNEGSKA, per germline (reference sequence). CDR3 amino acids: CSARRDRWQPRHF. CDR3 DNA sequence: TGCAGTGCTAGAAGGGACCGTTGGCAGCCCCGGCATTTT.

Details on this clonotype: An end of the junction does not agree with germline; a read error may underlie this. This chain uses TRBV6-2 or TRBV6-3 with TRBJ1-5; no reliable D call. The length of the CDR3 is 15 residues. Germline CDR1 reads MNHEY; CDR2 reads SVGEGT. CDR3 in amino acids: CAGSHMVDNNQPQHF. In DNA, the CDR3 is TGTGCCGGCAGTCACATGGTCGACAACAATCAGCCCCAGCATTTT.

There are many counts of this clonotype. V is TRBV7-9 and J is TRBJ2-7; D possibly uses TRBD1 or TRBD2 (5 bases each). V gave up 5 bases and J gave up 4 bases, with 18 bases separating them. This CDR3 comprises 15 residues. CDR1 and CDR2 (germline): SEHNR, FQNEAQ (reference sequence). CDR3 sequence (DNA): TGTGCCAGCAGCCCAGGGTTTATCGGGGAGTACGAGCAGTACTTC. Residues: CASSPGFIGEYEQYF.

The chain links TRBV20-1 to TRBJ2-5; D may match TRBD1 or TRBD2 (5 bases each). The CDR3 spans 12 residues. Trimming stripped 3 bases from V and 4 bases from J, with 9 bases between. Looked up from germline, CDR1 is DFQATT and CDR2 is SNEGSKA (reference sequence). The DNA for the CDR3 is TGCAGTGCTAGCGCCGGGACAGAGACCCAGTACTTC. It codes for CSASAGTETQYF.

The chain carries TRBV20-1 and TRBJ1-4; possibly TRBD1 for D (6 bases). The length of the CDR3 is 15 residues. Germline CDR1 reads DFQATT; CDR2 reads SNEGSKA (reference sequence). Trimming took 1 base from V and 8 from J, leaving 17 bases between them. This CDR3 is CSARGRRGLGEKLFF. In DNA, the CDR3 is TGCAGTGCTAGAGGCCGCCGGGGGCTGGGCGAAAAACTGTTTTTT.

Ten or more counts support this clonotype. Its ends do not fully match the called genes, so a read error is possible. The rearrangement joins TRBV11-3 to TRBJ2-5; D is tentatively TRBD1 or TRBD2 (7 bases each). CDR3 size: 15 residues. Per germline, CDR1 SGHNT and CDR2 YENEEA. Written as DNA, the CDR3 is TGTGCCGGCAGCCCTCAGGGGGGGCCCGGGGAGACCCAGTACTTC. Translating it yields CAGSPQGGPGETQYF.

In its sample, this clonotype was seen a few times. The chain is built from TRBV18 and TRBJ2-5; TRBD2 is a possible D gene (6 bases). Germline V gene sequence: CDR1 KGHSH, CDR2 LQKENI. The CDR3 loop spans 17 amino acids. With 1 base removed from V and 2 bases from J, the gap between germline ends came to 17 bases. The CDR3 region has the DNA TGTGCCAGCTCACCACGTGATAGCGGAGAGGTACAAGAGACCCAGTACTTC. Its translation is CASSPRDSGEVQETQYF. Full variable domain (rest looked up from reference TRBV18 and TRBJ2-5): NAGVMQNPRHLVRRRGQEARLRCSPMKGHSHVYWYRQLPEEGLKFMVYLQKENIIDESGMPKERFSAEFPKEGPSILRIQQVVRGDSAAYFCASSPRDSGEVQETQYFGPGTRLLVL.

This clonotype was seen at least ten times. This rearrangement joins TRBV20-1 to TRBJ1-5; 9 nucleotides agree with TRBD1. The length of the CDR3 is 15 residues. After removal of 4 bases from V and 5 bases from J, the junction contained 9 bases not matched to a gene. Looked up from germline, CDR1 is DFQATT and CDR2 is SNEGSKA (reference sequence). CDR3 loop: CSAIGTGGVDQPQHF. CDR3 coding DNA: TGCAGTGCTATCGGAACAGGGGGCGTGGATCAGCCCCAGCATTTT.

This chain uses TRBV7-2 with TRBJ2-3; 8 positions match TRBD1. This CDR3 region has 10 residues. V gave up 11 bases and J gave up 14 bases; unmatched junction bases: 9. Germline assignment: CDR1 SGHTA and CDR2 FQGNSA. The CDR3 nucleotides read TGTGCCCAGGGGGCAGATATGCGGTATTTT. It is translated as CAQGADMRYF.

Notes on this clonotype: Just one base apart from a much larger clone, this may be a read error. The V gene is TRBV19, the J gene TRBJ2-5; 9 bases align to TRBD2. V was pared by 11 bases and J by 1 base, with 11 bases of the junction left unmatched. The CDR3 length is 15 residues. Germline loops: CDR1 LNHDA, CDR2 SQIVND (reference sequence). Here the CDR3 reads CAGIIAGGSQETQYF. The CDR3 region has the DNA TGTGCCGGTATCATCGCGGGAGGGTCCCAAGAGACCCAGTACTTC.

The chain links TRBV9 to TRBJ1-1; perhaps TRBD1 as D (5 bases). The CDR3 has 14 residues. Germline values: CDR1 SGDLS, CDR2 YYNGEE. V gave up 3 bases and J gave up 1 base, with 10 bases separating them. CDR3 sequence (DNA): TGTGCCAGCAGCGGACGGGGACGGAACACTGAAGCTTTCTTT. Protein: CASSGRGRNTEAFF.